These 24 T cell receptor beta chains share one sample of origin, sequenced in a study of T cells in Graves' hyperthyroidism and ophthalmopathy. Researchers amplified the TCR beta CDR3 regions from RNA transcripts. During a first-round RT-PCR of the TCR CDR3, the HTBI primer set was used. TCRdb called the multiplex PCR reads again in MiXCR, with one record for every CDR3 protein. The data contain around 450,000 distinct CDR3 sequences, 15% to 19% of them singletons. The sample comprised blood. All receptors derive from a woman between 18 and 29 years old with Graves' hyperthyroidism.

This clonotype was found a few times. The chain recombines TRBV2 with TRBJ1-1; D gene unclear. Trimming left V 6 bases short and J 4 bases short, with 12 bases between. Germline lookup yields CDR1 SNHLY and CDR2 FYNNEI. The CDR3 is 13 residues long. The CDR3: CASSPSWITEAFF. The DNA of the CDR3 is TGTGCCAGCAGCCCAAGTTGGATCACTGAAGCTTTCTTT.

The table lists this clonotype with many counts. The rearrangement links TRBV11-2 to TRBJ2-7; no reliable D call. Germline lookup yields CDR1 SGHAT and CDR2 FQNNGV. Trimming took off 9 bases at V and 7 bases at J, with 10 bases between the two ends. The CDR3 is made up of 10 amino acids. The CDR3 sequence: CASGPEEQYF. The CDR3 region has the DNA TGTGCCAGTGGGCCGGAAGAGCAGTACTTC.

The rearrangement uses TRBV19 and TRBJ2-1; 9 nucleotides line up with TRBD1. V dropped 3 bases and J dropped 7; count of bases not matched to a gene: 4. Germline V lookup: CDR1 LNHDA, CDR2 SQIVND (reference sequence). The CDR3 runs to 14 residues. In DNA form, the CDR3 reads TGTGCCAGTAGTATGGGGACAGGGCAGAATGAGCAGTTCTTC. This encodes CASSMGTGQNEQFF.

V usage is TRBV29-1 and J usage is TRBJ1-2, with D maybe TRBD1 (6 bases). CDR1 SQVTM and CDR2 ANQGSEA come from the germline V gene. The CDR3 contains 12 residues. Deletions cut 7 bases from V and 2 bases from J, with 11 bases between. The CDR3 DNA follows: TGCAGCGCATTCACAGGGAACTATGGCTACACCTTC. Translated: CSAFTGNYGYTF.

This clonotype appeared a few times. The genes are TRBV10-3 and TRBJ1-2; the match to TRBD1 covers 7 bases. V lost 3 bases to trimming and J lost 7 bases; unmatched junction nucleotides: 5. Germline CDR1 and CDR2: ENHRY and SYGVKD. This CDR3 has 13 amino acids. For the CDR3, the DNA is TGTGCCATCAGTGACGAGGGGGCTTCTGGCTACACCTTC. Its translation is CAISDEGASGYTF.

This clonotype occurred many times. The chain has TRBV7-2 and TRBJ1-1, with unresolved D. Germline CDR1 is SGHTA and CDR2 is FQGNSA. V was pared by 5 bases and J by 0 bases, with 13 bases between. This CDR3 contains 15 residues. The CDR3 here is CASSPRVLLNTEAFF. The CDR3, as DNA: TGTGCCAGCAGCCCCCGCGTCTTACTGAACACTGAAGCTTTCTTT.

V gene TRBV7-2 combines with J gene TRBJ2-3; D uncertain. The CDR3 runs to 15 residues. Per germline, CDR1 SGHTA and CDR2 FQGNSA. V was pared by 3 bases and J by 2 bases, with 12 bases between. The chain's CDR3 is CASSFSQPYTDTQYF. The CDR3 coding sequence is TGTGCCAGCAGCTTTTCCCAGCCTTACACAGATACGCAGTATTTT.

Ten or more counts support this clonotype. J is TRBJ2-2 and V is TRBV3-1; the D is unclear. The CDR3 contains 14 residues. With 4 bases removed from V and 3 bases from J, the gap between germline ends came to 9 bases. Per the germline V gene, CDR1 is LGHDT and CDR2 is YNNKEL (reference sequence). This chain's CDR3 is CASSPARHTGELFF. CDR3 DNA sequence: TGTGCCAGCAGCCCGGCAAGACACACCGGGGAGCTGTTTTTT.

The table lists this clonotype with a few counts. Here the CDR3 reads CASSLGYDRDANSWMYTF. The DNA of the CDR3 is TGTGCCAGCAGCTTAGGTTATGACAGGGACGCTAACTCTTGGATGTACACCTTC. The rearrangement links TRBV11-2 to TRBJ1-2; 7 nucleotides align to TRBD1. Germline V gene lookup returns CDR1 SGHAT and CDR2 FQNNGV. This CDR3 spans 18 amino acids. V shed 1 base and J 11 bases; nucleotides not matched to a gene: 22.

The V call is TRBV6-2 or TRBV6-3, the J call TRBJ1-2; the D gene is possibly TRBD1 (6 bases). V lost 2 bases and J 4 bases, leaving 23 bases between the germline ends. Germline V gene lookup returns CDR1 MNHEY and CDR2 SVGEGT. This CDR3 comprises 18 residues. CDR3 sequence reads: CASSYGRDTKFYGYGYTF. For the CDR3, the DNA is TGTGCCAGCAGTTACGGGCGGGACACCAAGTTTTATGGCTATGGCTACACCTTC.

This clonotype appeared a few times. CDR3 residues: CASSYSGVGKPQHF. CDR3 DNA: TGTGCCAGCAGTTACTCTGGGGTTGGAAAGCCCCAGCATTTT. This rearrangement joins TRBV6-5 to TRBJ1-5; D remains unclear. Germline CDR1 is MNHEY and CDR2 is SVGAGI. This CDR3 has 14 residues. The V gene lost 0 bases and the J gene lost 8 bases, with 11 bases spanning the gap.

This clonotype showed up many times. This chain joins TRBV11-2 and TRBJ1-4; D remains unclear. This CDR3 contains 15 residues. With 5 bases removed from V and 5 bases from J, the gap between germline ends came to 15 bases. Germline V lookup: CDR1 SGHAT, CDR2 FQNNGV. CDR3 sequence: CASSPRAPPNEKLFF. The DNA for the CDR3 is TGTGCCAGCAGCCCAAGGGCTCCTCCCAATGAAAAACTGTTTTTT. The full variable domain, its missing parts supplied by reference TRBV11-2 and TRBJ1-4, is EAGVAQSPRYKIIEKRQSVAFWCNPISGHATLYWYQQILGQGPKLLIQFQNNGVVDDSQLPKDRFSAERLKGVDSTLKIQPAKLEDSAVYLCASSPRAPPNEKLFFGSGTQLSVL.

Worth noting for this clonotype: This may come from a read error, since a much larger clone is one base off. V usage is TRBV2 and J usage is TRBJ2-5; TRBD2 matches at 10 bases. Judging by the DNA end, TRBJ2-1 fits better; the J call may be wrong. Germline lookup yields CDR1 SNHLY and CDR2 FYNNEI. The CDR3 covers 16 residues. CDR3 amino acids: CASSLSRSGGAETQFF. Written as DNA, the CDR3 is TGTGCCAGCAGTTTATCTCGGAGCGGGGGGGCTGAGACCCAGTTCTTC.

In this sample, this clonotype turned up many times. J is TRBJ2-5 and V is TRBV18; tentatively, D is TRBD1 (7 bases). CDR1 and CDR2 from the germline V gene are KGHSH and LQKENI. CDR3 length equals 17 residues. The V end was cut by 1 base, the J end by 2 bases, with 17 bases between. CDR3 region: CASSPRPGGPLQETQYF. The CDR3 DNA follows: TGTGCCAGCTCACCACGCCCAGGGGGGCCCTTACAAGAGACCCAGTACTTC.

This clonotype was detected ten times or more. CDR3 bases: TGTGCCAGCAGTTTGGCCGGGAATTCACCCCTCCACTTT. This translates into CASSLAGNSPLHF. V gene TRBV11-3 combines with J gene TRBJ1-6; no definite D call. Per germline, CDR1 SGHNT and CDR2 YENEEA. V lost 6 bases and J lost 7, with 10 bases in between. The CDR3 is made up of 13 amino acids.

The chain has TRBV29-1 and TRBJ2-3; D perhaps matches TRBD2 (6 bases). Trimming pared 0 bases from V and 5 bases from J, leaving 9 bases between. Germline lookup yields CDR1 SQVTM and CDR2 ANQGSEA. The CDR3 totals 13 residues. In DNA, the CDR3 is TGCAGCGTTGAAGATCGGGGGAAAGATACGCAGTATTTT. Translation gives CSVEDRGKDTQYF.

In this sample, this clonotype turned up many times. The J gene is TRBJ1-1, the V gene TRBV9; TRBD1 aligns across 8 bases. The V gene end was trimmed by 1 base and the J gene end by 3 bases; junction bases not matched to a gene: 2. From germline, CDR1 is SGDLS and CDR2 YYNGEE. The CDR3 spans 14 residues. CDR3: CASSVQGADTEAFF. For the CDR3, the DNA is TGTGCCAGCAGCGTACAGGGGGCCGACACTGAAGCTTTCTTT.

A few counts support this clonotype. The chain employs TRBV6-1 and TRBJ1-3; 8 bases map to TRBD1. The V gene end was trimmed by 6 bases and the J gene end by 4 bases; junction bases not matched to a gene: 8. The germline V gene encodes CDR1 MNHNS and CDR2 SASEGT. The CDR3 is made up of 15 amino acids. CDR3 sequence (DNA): TGTGCCAGCAGAAAGCAGGGGGCGGGAGGAAACACCATATATTTT. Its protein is CASRKQGAGGNTIYF.

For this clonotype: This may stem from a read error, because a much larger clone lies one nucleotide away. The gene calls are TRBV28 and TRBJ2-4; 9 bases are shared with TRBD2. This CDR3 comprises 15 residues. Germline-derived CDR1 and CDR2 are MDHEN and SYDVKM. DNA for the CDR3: TGTGCCAGCAGTTCGGCGGGAGGGCCGAGAAACATTCGGTACTTC. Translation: CASSSAGGPRNIRYF.

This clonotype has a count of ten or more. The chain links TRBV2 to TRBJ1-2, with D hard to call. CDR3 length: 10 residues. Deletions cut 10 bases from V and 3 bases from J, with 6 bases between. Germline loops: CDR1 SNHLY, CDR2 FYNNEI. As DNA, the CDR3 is TGTGCCATAGGGTACTATGGCTACACCTTC. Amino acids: CAIGYYGYTF.

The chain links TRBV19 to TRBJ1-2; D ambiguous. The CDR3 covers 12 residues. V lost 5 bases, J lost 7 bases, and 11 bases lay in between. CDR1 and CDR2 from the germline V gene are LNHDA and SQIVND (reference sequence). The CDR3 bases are TGTGCCAGTAGTCTCCGGGATGGTGGCTACACCTTC. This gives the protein CASSLRDGGYTF. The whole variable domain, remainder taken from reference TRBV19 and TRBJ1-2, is DGGITQSPKYLFRKEGQNVTLSCEQNLNHDAMYWYRQDPGQGLRLIYYSQIVNDFQKGDIAEGYSVSREKKESFPLTVTSAQKNPTAFYLCASSLRDGGYTFGSGTRLTVV.

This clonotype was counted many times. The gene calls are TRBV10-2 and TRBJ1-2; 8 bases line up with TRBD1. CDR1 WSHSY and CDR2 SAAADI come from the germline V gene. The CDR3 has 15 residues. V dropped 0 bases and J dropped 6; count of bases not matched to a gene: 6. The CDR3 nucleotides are TGCGCCAGCAGTGAGTCCAGGGGGCCTCACCATGGCTACACCTTC. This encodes CASSESRGPHHGYTF.

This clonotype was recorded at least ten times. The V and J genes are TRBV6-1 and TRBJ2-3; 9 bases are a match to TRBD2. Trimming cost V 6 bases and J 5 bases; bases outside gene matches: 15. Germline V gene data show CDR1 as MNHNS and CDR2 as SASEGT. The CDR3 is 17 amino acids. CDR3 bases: TGTGCCAGCAGCCAACCAGGTGCGGGAGGGGTAATAGATACGCAGTATTTT. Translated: CASSQPGAGGVIDTQYF.

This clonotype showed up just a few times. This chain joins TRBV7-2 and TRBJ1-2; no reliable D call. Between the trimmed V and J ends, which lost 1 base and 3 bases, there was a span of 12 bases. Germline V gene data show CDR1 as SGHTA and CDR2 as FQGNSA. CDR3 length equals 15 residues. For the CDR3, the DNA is TGTGCCAGCAGCTTAGGTGGGAATCAGGACTATGGCTACACCTTC. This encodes CASSLGGNQDYGYTF.